This TCR beta chain was retrieved from a study of cytomegalovirus exposure and HLA in healthy donors. The method was immunoSEQ multiplex PCR; TCRdb's version includes in-frame clones alone and lacks a portion of them. The sample shows around 150,000 clones, approximately 96% of them seen only once. The receptor was derived from a woman aged 18-35 years in good health and CMV-seronegative. The sample was PBMCs.

CDR3 sequence: CASSLKGGTDTQYF. In DNA form, the CDR3 reads TGTGCCAGCAGCTTAAAGGGGGGCACAGATACGCAGTATTTT. The rearrangement joins TRBV7-2 to TRBJ2-3; TRBD1 might be the D (6 bases). V was shortened by 2 bases and J by 1 base, with 7 bases between the two germline ends. The CDR3 consists of 14 residues. CDR1 is SGHTA, CDR2 FQGNSA, per germline.